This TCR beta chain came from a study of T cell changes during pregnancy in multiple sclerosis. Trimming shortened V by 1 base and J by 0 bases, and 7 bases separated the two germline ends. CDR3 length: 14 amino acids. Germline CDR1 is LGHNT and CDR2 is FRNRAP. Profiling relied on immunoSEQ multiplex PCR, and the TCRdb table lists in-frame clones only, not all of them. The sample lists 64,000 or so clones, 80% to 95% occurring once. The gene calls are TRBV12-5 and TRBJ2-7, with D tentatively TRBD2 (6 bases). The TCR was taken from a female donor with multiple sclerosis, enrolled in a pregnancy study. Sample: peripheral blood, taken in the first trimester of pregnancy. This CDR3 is CASGLGGLSYEQYF. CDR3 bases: TGTGCTAGTGGTTTGGGGGGACTCTCCTACGAGCAGTACTTC.